A single sample gave rise to the 24 T cell receptor beta chains below, sequenced in a study of blood T cell repertoires in COVID-19. Only in-frame clones appear in the TCRdb table, and some are missing; sequencing was by immunoSEQ multiplex PCR. The sample lists roughly 200,000 clones; roughly four fifths were seen once. The sample comprised peripheral blood. The origin of the receptors is a woman aged 80 or over with COVID-19, enrolled during active disease.

The chain employs TRBV29-1 and TRBJ2-3, with a tentative D call TRBD1 (6 bases). Germline assignment: CDR1 SQVTM and CDR2 ANQGSEA. This CDR3 is built from 13 residues. The CDR3 here is CSAQGPSTDTQYF. Here the CDR3 DNA reads TGCAGTGCACAGGGCCCTAGCACAGATACGCAGTATTTT.

The chain carries TRBV6-1 and TRBJ2-7, with D hard to call. The CDR3 extends over 12 amino acids. V lost 0 bases, J lost 3 bases, and 3 bases lay in between. The V gene's germline CDR1 is MNHNS and CDR2 SASEGT. This chain's CDR3 is CASSEAYYEQYF. CDR3 DNA: TGTGCCAGCAGTGAAGCTTACTACGAGCAGTACTTC.

This clone was recorded a few times. The V call is TRBV6-6, the J call TRBJ2-1; 14 bases map to TRBD2. The germline CDR1 and CDR2 sequences are MNHNY and SVGAGI (reference sequence). Trimming cost V 8 bases and J 8 bases; bases outside gene matches: 8. This CDR3 is built from 15 residues. CDR3 DNA sequence: TGTGCCAGCGCGGCGGGACTAGCGGGAGAAGATGAGCAGTTCTTC. Its translation is CASAAGLAGEDEQFF.

V usage is TRBV28 and J usage is TRBJ2-7, with D perhaps TRBD1 (6 bases). The germline V gene has CDR1 MDHEN and CDR2 SYDVKM. The CDR3 is 15 residues long. V gave up 1 base and J gave up 0 bases, with 10 bases separating them. CDR3 nucleotides: TGTGCCAGCAGTTTATCTTCGACAGGCTCCTACGAGCAGTACTTC. This translates into CASSLSSTGSYEQYF.

The chain carries TRBV6-1 and TRBJ1-3, with 9 positions matching TRBD1. J was trimmed by 4 bases and V by 1 base; bases with no gene match: 5. The germline CDR1 and CDR2 sequences are MNHNS and SASEGT. The CDR3 loop spans 16 amino acids. The CDR3 nucleotides read TGTGCCAGCAGTGAAGGGGGACAGGGAGGAGGAAACACCATATATTTT. It specifies CASSEGGQGGGNTIYF.

The chain has TRBV12-3 or TRBV12-4 and TRBJ1-5; D uncertain. This CDR3 region has 12 residues. Trimming took off 5 bases at V and 8 bases at J, with 10 bases between the two ends. The DNA for the CDR3 is TGTGCCAGCAGTACCCCGAGGGAGCCCCAGCATTTT. Amino acids: CASSTPREPQHF.

The V call is TRBV5-1, the J call TRBJ2-7, with TRBD1 identical over 7 bases. Germline V gene sequence: CDR1 SGHRS, CDR2 YFSETQ. V lost 2 bases to trimming and J lost 9 bases; unmatched junction nucleotides: 11. The CDR3 has 14 amino acids. This CDR3 is CASSFEGAPIGQYF. The DNA for the CDR3 is TGCGCCAGCAGCTTTGAGGGGGCGCCTATAGGGCAGTACTTC.

This chain uses TRBV28 with TRBJ2-1, with TRBD2 identical over 12 bases. The ends lost 5 bases at V and 6 bases at J; junction bases unmatched: 5. The germline gives CDR1 MDHEN, CDR2 SYDVKM. The CDR3 is 15 amino acids. CDR3: CASSRTSGNSNEQFF. Here the CDR3 DNA reads TGTGCCAGCAGTCGGACTAGCGGGAACTCCAATGAGCAGTTCTTC.

The chain joins TRBV19 to TRBJ1-6; TRBD1 matches 9 bases. CDR1 LNHDA and CDR2 SQIVND come from the germline V gene (reference sequence). The trim removed 10 bases at V and 6 bases at J, leaving 4 bases unmatched. The length of the CDR3 is 13 residues. The CDR3: CATLGQGNSPLHF. DNA of the CDR3: TGTGCCACTCTGGGACAGGGTAATTCACCCCTCCACTTT.

This clone was seen a single time. This chain connects TRBV10-2 to TRBJ1-4; 7 bases map to TRBD1. The V gene end was trimmed by 5 bases and the J gene end by 5 bases; junction bases not matched to a gene: 5. Germline V gene sequence: CDR1 WSHSY, CDR2 SAAADI. This CDR3 spans 14 amino acids. In nucleotides, the CDR3 is TGCGCCAGCAGTTTCGGGACAGTAAATGAAAAACTGTTTTTT. This gives the protein CASSFGTVNEKLFF.

CDR3 in DNA: TGTGCCAGCAGCCCGCGGGACAGGGGAGGGCATCAGCCCCAGCATTTT. It codes for CASSPRDRGGHQPQHF. This chain connects TRBV3-1 (or the pseudogene TRBV3-2) to TRBJ1-5; 10 bases fit TRBD1. CDR3 length: 16 residues. Trimming cost V 4 bases and J 5 bases; bases outside gene matches: 8. Germline CDR1 is LGHDT and CDR2 is YNNKEL (reference sequence).

CDR3 amino acids: CASSIGQGYEKLFF. CDR3 DNA: TGTGCCAGTAGTATAGGACAGGGTTATGAAAAACTGTTTTTT. The rearrangement uses TRBV19 and TRBJ1-4, with 7 bases fitting TRBD1. V shed 1 base and J 6 bases; nucleotides not matched to a gene: 2. The germline CDR1 and CDR2 sequences are LNHDA and SQIVND (reference sequence). CDR3 length equals 14 residues. The variable domain in full, with the rest retrieved from reference TRBV19 and TRBJ1-4, is DGGITQSPKYLFRKEGQNVTLSCEQNLNHDAMYWYRQDPGQGLRLIYYSQIVNDFQKGDIAEGYSVSREKKESFPLTVTSAQKNPTAFYLCASSIGQGYEKLFFGSGTQLSVL.

In this sample, this clone turned up a few times. This chain uses TRBV7-8 with TRBJ2-4, with D hard to call. Germline values: CDR1 SGHVS, CDR2 FQNEAQ. V lost 4 bases and J 0 bases, leaving 10 bases between the germline ends. The CDR3 is 15 residues long. CDR3 nucleotides: TGTGCCAGCAGCTCCCCGAGTCTAGCCAAAAACATTCAGTACTTC. It is translated as CASSSPSLAKNIQYF.

This clone has only one observation. The chain uses TRBV13 and TRBJ2-3; 10 bases line up with TRBD1. CDR1 is PRHDT, CDR2 FYEKMQ, per germline (reference sequence). CDR3 length equals 16 residues. With 4 bases clipped from V and 3 bases from J, the junction kept 7 bases outside the gene matches. The CDR3 nucleotides are TGTGCCAGCAGCTCGGGACAGGGGCGGGTAACAGATACGCAGTATTTT. Protein product: CASSSGQGRVTDTQYF.

The rearrangement joins TRBV12-3 or TRBV12-4 to TRBJ1-1, with TRBD1 as a possible D gene (5 bases). Trimming shortened V by 2 bases and J by 4 bases, and 8 bases separated the two germline ends. This CDR3 has 13 amino acids. The CDR3: CASSLKTATEAFF. CDR3 sequence (DNA): TGTGCCAGCAGTTTAAAGACAGCCACTGAAGCTTTCTTT.

The chain uses TRBV6-5 and TRBJ1-3, with a possible D match to TRBD1 (6 bases). Germline CDR1 and CDR2: MNHEY and SVGAGI. With 0 bases removed from V and 0 bases from J, the gap between germline ends came to 6 bases. This CDR3 region has 15 residues. The CDR3, as DNA: TGTGCCAGCAGTTACTCGACAGGCTCTGGAAACACCATATATTTT. The encoded protein is CASSYSTGSGNTIYF.

This clone was found a few times. V usage is TRBV6-5 and J usage is TRBJ2-1, with TRBD2 matching 8 bases. J was trimmed by 6 bases and V by 9 bases; bases with no gene match: 13. The CDR3 extends over 15 amino acids. Germline V gives CDR1 MNHEY, CDR2 SVGAGI. The CDR3 protein is CASTLQAGASNEQFF. In DNA form, the CDR3 reads TGTGCCAGTACCCTTCAAGCGGGGGCCTCCAATGAGCAGTTCTTC.

The rearrangement links TRBV27 to TRBJ1-1; D is ambiguous. V lost 5 bases and J lost 1, with 11 bases in between. There are 14 residues in the CDR3. Looked up from germline, CDR1 is MNHEY and CDR2 is SMNVEV (reference sequence). CDR3 sequence: CASSTYTANTEAFF. CDR3 nucleotides: TGTGCCAGCAGTACCTACACAGCGAACACTGAAGCTTTCTTT.

The chain joins TRBV7-2 to TRBJ1-5, with D possibly matching TRBD1 (5 bases). Per the germline V gene, CDR1 is SGHTA and CDR2 is FQGNSA. The CDR3 is 15 amino acids. Trimming shortened V by 3 bases and J by 7 bases, and 16 bases separated the two germline ends. The CDR3 loop reads CASSFRDSQSQPQHF. Here the CDR3 DNA reads TGTGCCAGCAGCTTCCGGGACTCCCAAAGCCAGCCCCAGCATTTT.

This clone was found a few times. The sample holds other DNA sequences that translate to the same CDR3. The CDR3 loop is CASSYSRDSNQPQHF. Written as DNA, the CDR3 is TGTGCCAGCAGTTACTCGAGGGATAGCAATCAGCCCCAGCATTTT. V and J are TRBV6-5 and TRBJ1-5; D not resolved. V lost 0 bases, J lost 0 bases, and 6 bases lay in between. The germline V gene has CDR1 MNHEY and CDR2 SVGAGI. The CDR3 covers 15 residues.

In its sample, this clone was seen a few times. J is TRBJ1-4 and V is TRBV9; D is ambiguous. The CDR3 consists of 15 residues. V lost 0 bases and J 6 bases, leaving 12 bases between the germline ends. In germline, CDR1 is SGDLS, CDR2 YYNGEE. The CDR3 nucleotides read TGTGCCAGCAGCGTAGGATGGTTAGAGGATGAAAAACTGTTTTTT. Its protein is CASSVGWLEDEKLFF.

V gene TRBV7-2 combines with J gene TRBJ1-3; no reliable D call. Trimming stripped 6 bases from V and 0 bases from J, with 9 bases between. Germline loops: CDR1 SGHTA, CDR2 FQGNSA. The CDR3 extends over 14 amino acids. The CDR3 region is CASSFGSSGNTIYF. CDR3 coding DNA: TGTGCCAGCAGTTTTGGGAGCTCTGGAAACACCATATATTTT.

V is TRBV5-4 and J is TRBJ1-2; TRBD1 matches at 7 bases. CDR1 and CDR2 from the germline V gene are SGHNT and YYREEE (reference sequence). This CDR3 region has 14 residues. The J segment lost 2 bases and the V segment lost 4 bases, leaving 5 bases of the junction unmatched. CDR3 bases: TGTGCCAGCAGCCCTGAACAGGGGAACTATGGCTACACCTTC. Protein sequence: CASSPEQGNYGYTF.

The chain combines TRBV6-2 or TRBV6-3 with TRBJ2-3, with a weak D call TRBD2 (5 bases). This CDR3 has 15 residues. Germline V gene lookup returns CDR1 MNHEY and CDR2 SVGEGT. V gave up 5 bases and J gave up 0 bases, with 12 bases separating them. The CDR3 DNA is TGTGCCAGCAGTCGGAGCGGATCTAGCACAGATACGCAGTATTTT. Its protein product is CASSRSGSSTDTQYF.